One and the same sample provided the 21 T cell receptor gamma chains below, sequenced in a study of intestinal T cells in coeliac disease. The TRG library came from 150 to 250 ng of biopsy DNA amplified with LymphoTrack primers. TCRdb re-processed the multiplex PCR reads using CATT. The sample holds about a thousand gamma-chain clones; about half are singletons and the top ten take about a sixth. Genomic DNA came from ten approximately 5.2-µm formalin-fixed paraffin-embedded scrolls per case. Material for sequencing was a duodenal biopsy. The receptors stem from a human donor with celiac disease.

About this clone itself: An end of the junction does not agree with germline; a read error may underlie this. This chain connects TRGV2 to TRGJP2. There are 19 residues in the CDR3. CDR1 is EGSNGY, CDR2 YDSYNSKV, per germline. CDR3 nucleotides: TGTGCCGCCTGGGACGGGACCGGGGGTAGCAGAGTGAGTGATTGGATCAAGACGTTT. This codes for CAAWDGTGGSRVSDWIKTF.

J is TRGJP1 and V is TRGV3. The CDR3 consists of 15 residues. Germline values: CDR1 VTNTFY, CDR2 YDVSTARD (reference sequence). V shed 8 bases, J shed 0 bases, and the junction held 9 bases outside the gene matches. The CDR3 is CATLGQDTTGWFKIF. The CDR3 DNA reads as TGTGCCACCTTGGGACAGGATACCACTGGTTGGTTCAAGATATTT.

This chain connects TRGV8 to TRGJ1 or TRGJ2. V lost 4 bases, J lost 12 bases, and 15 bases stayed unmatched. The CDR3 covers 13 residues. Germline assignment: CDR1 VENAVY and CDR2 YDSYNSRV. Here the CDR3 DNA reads TGTGCCACCTGGGAGGGGGTATTTATAAGGAAACTCTTT. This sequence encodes CATWEGVFIRKLF.

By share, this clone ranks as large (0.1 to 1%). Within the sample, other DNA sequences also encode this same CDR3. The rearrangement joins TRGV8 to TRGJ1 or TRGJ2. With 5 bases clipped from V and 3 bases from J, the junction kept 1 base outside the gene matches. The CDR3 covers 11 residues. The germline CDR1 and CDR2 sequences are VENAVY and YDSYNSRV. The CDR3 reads CATWGYYKKLF. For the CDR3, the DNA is TGTGCCACCTGGGGTTATTATAAGAAACTCTTT.

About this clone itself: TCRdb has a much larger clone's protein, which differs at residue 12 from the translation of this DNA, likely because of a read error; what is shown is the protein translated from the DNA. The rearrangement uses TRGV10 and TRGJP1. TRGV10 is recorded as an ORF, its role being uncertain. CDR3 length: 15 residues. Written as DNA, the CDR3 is TGTGCTGCGTGGACTTTTCGTACCACTGGTTGGCTCAAGATATTT. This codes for CAAWTFRTTGWLKIF.

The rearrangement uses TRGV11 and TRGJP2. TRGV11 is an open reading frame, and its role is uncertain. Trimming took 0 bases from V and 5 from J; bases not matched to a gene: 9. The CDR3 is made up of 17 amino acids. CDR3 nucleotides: TGTGCCTGCTGGATTAGGCACGTTATACTGAGTGATTGGATCAAGACGTTT. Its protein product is CACWIRHVILSDWIKTF.

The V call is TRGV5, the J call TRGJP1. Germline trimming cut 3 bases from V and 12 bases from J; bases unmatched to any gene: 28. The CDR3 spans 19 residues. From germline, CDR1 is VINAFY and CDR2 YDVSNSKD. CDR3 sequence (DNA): TGTGCCACCTGGGACGTATCCCGGGGCCCCAGTCTCATGGTTCGGTTCAAGATATTT. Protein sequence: CATWDVSRGPSLMVRFKIF.

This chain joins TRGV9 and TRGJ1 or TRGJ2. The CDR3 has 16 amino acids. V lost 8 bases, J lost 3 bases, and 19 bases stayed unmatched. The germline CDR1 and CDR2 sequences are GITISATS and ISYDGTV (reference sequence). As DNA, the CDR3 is TGTGCCTTGTTGGGAGGCGCTAAAGGGTTTTATTATAAGAAACTCTTT. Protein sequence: CALLGGAKGFYYKKLF.

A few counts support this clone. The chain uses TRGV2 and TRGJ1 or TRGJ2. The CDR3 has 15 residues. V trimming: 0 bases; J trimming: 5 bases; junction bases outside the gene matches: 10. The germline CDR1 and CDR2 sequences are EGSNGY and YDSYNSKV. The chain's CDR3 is CATWDGPGWDYKKLF. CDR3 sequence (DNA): TGTGCCACCTGGGACGGGCCCGGGTGGGATTATAAGAAACTCTTT.

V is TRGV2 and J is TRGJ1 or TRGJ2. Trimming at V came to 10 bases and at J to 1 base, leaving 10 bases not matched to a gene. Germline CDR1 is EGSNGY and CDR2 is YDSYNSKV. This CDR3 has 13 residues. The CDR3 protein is CATGRTNYYKKLF. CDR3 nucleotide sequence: TGTGCCACTGGACGGACTAATTATTATAAGAAACTCTTT.

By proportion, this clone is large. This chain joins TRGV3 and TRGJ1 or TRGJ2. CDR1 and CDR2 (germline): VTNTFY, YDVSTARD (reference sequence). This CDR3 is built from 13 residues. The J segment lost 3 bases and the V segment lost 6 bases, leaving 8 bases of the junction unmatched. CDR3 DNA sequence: TGTGCCACCTGGACGGGGGTTTATTATAAGAAACTCTTT. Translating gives CATWTGVYYKKLF.

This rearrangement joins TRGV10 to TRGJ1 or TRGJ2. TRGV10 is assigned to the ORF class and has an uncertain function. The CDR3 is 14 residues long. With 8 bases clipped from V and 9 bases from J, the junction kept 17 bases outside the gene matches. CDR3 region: CAAWDRTWTIKKLF. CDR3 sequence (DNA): TGTGCTGCGTGGGATAGGACTTGGACGATTAAGAAACTCTTT.

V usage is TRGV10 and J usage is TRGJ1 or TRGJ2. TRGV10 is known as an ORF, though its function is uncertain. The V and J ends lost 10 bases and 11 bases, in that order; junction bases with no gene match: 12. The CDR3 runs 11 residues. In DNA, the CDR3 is TGTGCTGCGTTGGGATCTCGGGAGAAACTCTTT. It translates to CAALGSREKLF.

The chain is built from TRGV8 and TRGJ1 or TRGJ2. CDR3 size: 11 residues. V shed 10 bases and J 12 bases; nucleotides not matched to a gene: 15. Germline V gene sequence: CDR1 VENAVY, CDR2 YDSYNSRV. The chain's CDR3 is CATGQGVTKLF. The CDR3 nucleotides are TGTGCCACTGGCCAGGGGGTAACGAAACTCTTT.

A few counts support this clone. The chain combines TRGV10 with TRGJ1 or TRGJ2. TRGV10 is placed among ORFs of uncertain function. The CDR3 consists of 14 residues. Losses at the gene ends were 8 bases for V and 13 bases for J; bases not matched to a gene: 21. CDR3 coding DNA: TGTGCTGCGTGGGATGGATGTTTATTAATAAGTAAACTCTTT. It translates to CAAWDGCLLISKLF.

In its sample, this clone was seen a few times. The CDR3 DNA reads as TGTGCCACCTGGGATAGGCGTTCCACTGGTTGGTTCAAGATATTT. Its protein is CATWDRRSTGWFKIF. The chain carries TRGV8 and TRGJP1. Looked up from germline, CDR1 is VENAVY and CDR2 is YDSYNSRV. V was clipped by 0 bases and J by 3 bases; unmatched bases: 4. CDR3 size: 15 residues.

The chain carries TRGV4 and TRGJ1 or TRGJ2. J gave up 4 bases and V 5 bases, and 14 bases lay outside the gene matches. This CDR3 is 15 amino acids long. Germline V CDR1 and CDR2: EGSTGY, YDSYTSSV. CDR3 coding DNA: TGTGCCACCTGGGGATGTCTAGGAGGGTATTATAAGAAACTCTTT. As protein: CATWGCLGGYYKKLF.

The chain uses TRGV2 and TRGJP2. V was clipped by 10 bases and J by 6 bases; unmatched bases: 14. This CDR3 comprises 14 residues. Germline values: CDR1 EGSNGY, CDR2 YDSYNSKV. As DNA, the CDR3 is TGTGCCACTGGGACGTCCTTCGGTGATTGGATCAAGACGTTT. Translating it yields CATGTSFGDWIKTF.

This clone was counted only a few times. CDR3 in amino acids: CATRHTTTGWFKIF. CDR3 nucleotides: TGTGCCACCCGCCATACTACCACTGGTTGGTTCAAGATATTT. The V and J genes are TRGV8 and TRGJP1. The CDR3 spans 14 residues. J was trimmed by 1 base and V by 9 bases; bases with no gene match: 8. Germline CDR1 and CDR2: VENAVY and YDSYNSRV.

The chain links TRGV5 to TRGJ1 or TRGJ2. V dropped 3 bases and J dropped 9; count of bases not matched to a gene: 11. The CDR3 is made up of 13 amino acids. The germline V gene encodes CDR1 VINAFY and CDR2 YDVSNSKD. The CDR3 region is CATWDCVIIKKLF. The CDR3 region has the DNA TGTGCCACCTGGGACTGTGTTATTATTAAGAAACTCTTT.

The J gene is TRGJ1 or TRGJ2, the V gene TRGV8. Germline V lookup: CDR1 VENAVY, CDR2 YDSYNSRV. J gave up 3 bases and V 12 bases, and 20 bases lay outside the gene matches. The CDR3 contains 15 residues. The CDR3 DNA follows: TGTGCCGCCATCTTAACCGCTAATGGTTATTATAAGAAACTCTTT. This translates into CAAILTANGYYKKLF.